Listed below are T cell receptor beta chains from one sample, sequenced in a study of shared clonotypes between healthy human individuals. Only in-frame clones appear in the TCRdb table, and some are missing; sequencing was by immunoSEQ multiplex PCR. The sample lists millions of clones; 85% to 95% were seen once. Input material: naive CD4+ T cells sorted from blood. These receptors were collected from a man aged 18 to 29 in good health. Each CDR3 is given with its conserved first and last residue. The order of the fields is clone size, J gene, V gene, D gene, CDR3 protein, CDR3 DNA. A D gene is named only where the DNA matches it firmly. Expanded clones get a size class; other rows say once, few or many, or leave the size out.

size: NA; J: TRBJ2-1; V: TRBV19; D: TRBD1; CDR3: CASSPGQGPYKFF; DNA: TGTGCCAGTAGTCCGGGACAGGGCCCCTATAAGTTCTTC
size: NA; J: TRBJ1-3; V: TRBV5-6; D: TRBD1; CDR3: CASSTTGSGNTIYF; DNA: TGTGCCAGCAGCACGACAGGGTCTGGAAACACCATATATTTT
size: NA; J: TRBJ2-5; V: TRBV5-4; D: NA; CDR3: CASSFRGIYQETQYF; DNA: TGTGCCAGCAGCTTCCGGGGGATTTACCAAGAGACCCAGTACTTC
size: NA; J: TRBJ2-7; V: TRBV2; D: TRBD2; CDR3: CASKREFSYEQYF; DNA: TGTGCCAGTAAGCGGGAGTTCTCCTACGAGCAGTACTTC
size: NA; J: TRBJ2-7; V: TRBV7-2; D: NA; CDR3: CASSLDRGSGGEQYF; DNA: TGTGCCAGCAGCTTAGATCGCGGCTCCGGAGGCGAGCAGTACTTC
size: NA; J: TRBJ2-3; V: TRBV28; D: NA; CDR3: CASSSAGQADTQYF; DNA: TGTGCCAGCAGCTCAGCGGGACAGGCGGATACGCAGTATTTT
size: once; J: TRBJ2-1; V: TRBV6-5; D: NA; CDR3: CASSSPPPDKNEQFF; DNA: TGTGCCAGCAGTTCGCCGCCGCCGGATAAGAATGAGCAGTTCTTC
size: NA; J: TRBJ2-7; V: TRBV29-1; D: NA; CDR3: CSVEGGGYEQYF; DNA: TGCAGCGTTGAAGGGGGTGGCTACGAGCAGTACTTC
size: NA; J: TRBJ2-5; V: TRBV11-2; D: TRBD1; CDR3: CASSLRQGKETQYF; DNA: TGTGCCAGCAGCTTAAGACAGGGGAAAGAGACCCAGTACTTC
size: NA; J: TRBJ2-7; V: TRBV5-5; D: NA; CDR3: CASNRFFGAHEQYF; DNA: TGTGCCAGCAACAGGTTCTTTGGGGCGCACGAGCAGTACTTC
size: NA; J: TRBJ1-6; V: TRBV25-1; D: NA; CDR3: CASSEYLDNSPLHF; DNA: TGTGCCAGCAGTGAATATCTGGATAATTCACCCCTCCACTTT
size: NA; J: TRBJ2-3; V: TRBV5-1; D: TRBD2; CDR3: CASSGGLAGGYTSTDTQYF; DNA: TGCGCCAGCAGCGGTGGACTAGCGGGGGGATACACTAGCACAGATACGCAGTATTTT
size: NA; J: TRBJ2-1; V: TRBV20-1; D: NA; CDR3: CSAWTNNEQFF; DNA: TGCAGTGCGTGGACAAACAATGAGCAGTTCTTC
size: NA; J: TRBJ1-1; V: TRBV30; D: NA; CDR3: CAWSRRYLGTEAFF; DNA: TGTGCCTGGAGTAGGAGATACCTCGGGACTGAAGCTTTCTTT
size: NA; J: TRBJ1-2; V: TRBV25-1; D: NA; CDR3: CASSEPGQISNYGYTF; DNA: TGTGCCAGCAGTGAACCCGGACAGATTTCTAACTATGGCTACACCTTC
size: NA; J: TRBJ1-5; V: TRBV7-8; D: TRBD1; CDR3: CASSARQGNQPQHF; DNA: TGTGCCAGCAGCGCCCGACAGGGGAATCAGCCCCAGCATTTT
size: NA; J: TRBJ2-2; V: TRBV6-1; D: TRBD1; CDR3: CASTWDRINTGELFF; DNA: TGTGCCAGCACCTGGGACAGAATAAACACCGGGGAGCTGTTTTTT
size: NA; J: TRBJ1-6; V: TRBV5-1; D: TRBD1; CDR3: CASSLQPSQGGSPLHF; DNA: TGCGCCAGCAGCTTGCAGCCCAGCCAGGGGGGTTCACCCCTCCACTTT
size: NA; J: TRBJ1-1; V: TRBV29-1; D: NA; CDR3: CSVKNTEAFF; DNA: TGCAGCGTTAAGAACACTGAAGCTTTCTTT
size: NA; J: TRBJ2-3; V: TRBV5-1; D: NA; CDR3: CASSLKQGADTQYF; DNA: TGCGCCAGCAGCTTGAAACAGGGCGCAGATACGCAGTATTTT
size: NA; J: TRBJ2-2; V: TRBV15; D: NA; CDR3: CATSMGTLRNTGELFF; DNA: TGTGCCACCAGCATGGGGACACTACGGAACACCGGGGAGCTGTTTTTT
size: few; J: TRBJ2-7; V: TRBV5-6; D: NA; CDR3: CASSYAGLGTGEQYF; DNA: TGTGCCAGCAGCTATGCGGGCCTCGGCACGGGCGAGCAGTACTTC
size: NA; J: TRBJ2-7; V: TRBV27; D: NA; CDR3: CASSFNFDTSYEQYF; DNA: TGTGCCAGCAGTTTCAATTTTGACACTTCCTACGAGCAGTACTTC
size: NA; J: TRBJ1-1; V: TRBV28; D: NA; CDR3: CASSFRPLNTEAFF; DNA: TGTGCCAGCAGTTTTAGACCCCTGAACACTGAAGCTTTCTTT
size: NA; J: TRBJ1-1; V: TRBV19; D: NA; CDR3: CASSIGLSLNTEAFF; DNA: TGTGCCAGTAGTATAGGTCTATCTCTGAACACTGAAGCTTTCTTT
size: NA; J: TRBJ1-4; V: TRBV11-2; D: TRBD1; CDR3: CASSRGQGSEKLFF; DNA: TGTGCCAGCAGCCGGGGACAGGGAAGTGAAAAACTGTTTTTT
size: NA; J: TRBJ1-6; V: TRBV12-5; D: TRBD1; CDR3: CASVRPTGFSYNSPLHF; DNA: TGTGCTAGTGTCCGCCCGACAGGGTTCTCCTATAATTCACCCCTCCACTTT
size: NA; J: TRBJ1-6; V: TRBV5-4; D: TRBD1; CDR3: CASSLDRDGSPLHF; DNA: TGTGCCAGCAGCCTCGACAGGGATGGTTCACCCCTCCACTTT
size: NA; J: TRBJ2-2; V: TRBV12-5; D: NA; CDR3: CASGLGRANTGELFF; DNA: TGTGCTAGTGGTTTGGGACGGGCGAACACCGGGGAGCTGTTTTTT
size: NA; J: TRBJ2-1; V: TRBV18; D: TRBD2; CDR3: CASSPTLAGTYNEQFF; DNA: TGTGCCAGCTCACCAACGCTAGCGGGAACCTACAATGAGCAGTTCTTC
size: NA; J: TRBJ2-7; V: TRBV27; D: NA; CDR3: CASSLFAGKGQYF; DNA: TGTGCCAGCAGTTTATTTGCTGGAAAGGGGCAGTACTTC
size: NA; J: TRBJ1-6; V: TRBV5-1; D: NA; CDR3: CASSAGTSNSPLHF; DNA: TGCGCCAGCAGCGCCGGGACGAGTAATTCACCCCTCCACTTT
size: NA; J: TRBJ2-7; V: TRBV19; D: TRBD1; CDR3: CASSGQGISYEQYF; DNA: TGTGCCAGTAGCGGACAGGGGATATCCTACGAGCAGTACTTC
size: NA; J: TRBJ2-1; V: TRBV19; D: NA; CDR3: CASSILSGVLYNEQFF; DNA: TGTGCCAGTAGTATTCTTTCGGGAGTCCTCTACAATGAGCAGTTCTTC
size: NA; J: TRBJ2-5; V: TRBV19; D: TRBD1; CDR3: CASSIGGQGMQETQYF; DNA: TGTGCCAGTAGTATAGGCGGACAGGGGATGCAAGAGACCCAGTACTTC